What follows is one T cell receptor (beta chain) and its context. As yet, its antigen is unknown. The CDR3 runs 14 residues. V was shortened by 0 bases and J by 5 bases, with 11 bases between the two germline ends. CDR1 and CDR2 (germline): SGHDT, YYEEEE. Use of 60 Vbeta and 13 Jbeta primers characterized the PCR. Original methodology: The count from a later analysis was tens of millions of unique TCR beta chains, approximately 9.9 million of them shared. Measured with immunoSEQ multiplex PCR; TCRdb has only the in-frame clones, and not every one. The DNA gave D and trimming, while V, J and clone size come from that table. The sample comprises approximately 290,000 clones, 80% of which are singletons, and around 0.33% rests with the top ten. The data originate from a study of cytomegalovirus exposure and HLA in healthy donors. Study-level points and caveats: Confirmation was obtained in vitro that three CMV-associated chains are specific for CMV antigens.

At the time of sampling, donors were nominally healthy, though unrecorded immune exposures were likely. This receptor was taken from a girl aged 2-15 years in good health and CMV-seronegative. The rearrangement links TRBV5-6 to TRBJ2-5; possibly TRBD1 for D (6 bases). The sample comprised PBMCs. The CDR3 loop is CASSLAVQGETQYF. The CDR3 coding sequence is TGTGCCAGCAGCTTGGCGGTTCAGGGGGAGACCCAGTACTTC.